This note documents a single TCR beta chain sequence. V was cut by 4 bases and J by 0 bases, with 12 bases left in between. The V gene's germline CDR1 is SGHRS and CDR2 YFSETQ. The CDR3 is 15 residues long. Seattle cases were enrolled at active infection and followed longitudinally. The sample comes from a study of blood T cell repertoires in COVID-19. Study overall: Sample material is recorded as cDNA or gDNA derived from T cells, B-cell-depleted T cells, or PBMCs.

Methods used by the authors: Estimation of nucleated cell counts relied on the amplification of reference gene primers. Profiled with immunoSEQ multiplex PCR; TCRdb holds only in-frame clones, not every one. The V and J calls and clone size come from that table; D and trimming were worked out from the DNA. Of 250,000 to 350,000 clones listed, roughly 90% are singletons. The sample taken for sequencing was peripheral blood. This receptor was obtained from a woman aged 25 to 39 with COVID-19, enrolled during active disease. The V and J genes are TRBV5-1 and TRBJ2-3; a possible D gene is TRBD2 (5 bases). The CDR3 DNA sequence: TGCGCCAGCAGCCTAGCACCCTCTAGCACAGATACGCAGTATTTT. This sequence encodes CASSLAPSSTDTQYF.